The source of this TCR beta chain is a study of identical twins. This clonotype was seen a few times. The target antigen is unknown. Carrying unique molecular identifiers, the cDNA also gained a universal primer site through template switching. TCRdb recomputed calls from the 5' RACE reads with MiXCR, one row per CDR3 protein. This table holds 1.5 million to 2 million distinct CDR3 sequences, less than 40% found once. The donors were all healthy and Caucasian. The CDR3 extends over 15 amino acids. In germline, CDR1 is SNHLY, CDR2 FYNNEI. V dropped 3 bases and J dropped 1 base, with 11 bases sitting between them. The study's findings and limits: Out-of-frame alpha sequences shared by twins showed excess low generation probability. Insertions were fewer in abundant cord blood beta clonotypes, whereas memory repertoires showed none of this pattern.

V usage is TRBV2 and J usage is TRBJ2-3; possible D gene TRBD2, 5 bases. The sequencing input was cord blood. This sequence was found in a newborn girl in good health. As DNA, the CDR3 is TGTGCCAGCAGTGAGCTGGAGGTTCGCACAGATACGCAGTATTTT. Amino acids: CASSELEVRTDTQYF.